The clone carrying this T cell receptor (beta chain) occurred many times. What it binds is unknown. This sample was taken from a study of T-cell reconstitution after alpha-beta-depleted transplantation in children. Study-level points and caveats: Several hundred graft clones that had expanded were reportedly the source of alpha-beta T cells about two months after transplant. In some patients, recipient T cells and intrathymic progenitors surviving conditioning explained high day-60 diversity. T-cell numbers and diversity one year post-transplant derived largely from freshly generated T cells.

J was trimmed by 2 bases and V by 3 bases; bases with no gene match: 9. The CDR3 has 17 residues. Germline lookup yields CDR1 LGHNA and CDR2 YSLEER. Unique molecular identifiers were used to barcode this TCRbeta library. TCRdb used MiXCR to reprocess the PCR reads, holding one entry per CDR3 protein. Of hundreds of thousands of distinct CDR3 sequences in the sample, about an eighth were seen once. The TCR was taken from a male patient younger than 18 who had a stem cell transplant for acute myeloid leukemia, so the T cells may come from the graft donor. The V gene is TRBV4-3, the J gene TRBJ2-2; TRBD2 matches at 7 bases. This specimen consisted of PBMCs, mostly from graft donor cells, obtained 360 days after TCRalphabeta/CD19-depleted stem cell transplant. The CDR3 DNA is TGCGCCAGCAGCCAGGGGGGAGCGGGAAGAAACACCGGGGAGCTGTTTTTT. This gives the protein CASSQGGAGRNTGELFF.